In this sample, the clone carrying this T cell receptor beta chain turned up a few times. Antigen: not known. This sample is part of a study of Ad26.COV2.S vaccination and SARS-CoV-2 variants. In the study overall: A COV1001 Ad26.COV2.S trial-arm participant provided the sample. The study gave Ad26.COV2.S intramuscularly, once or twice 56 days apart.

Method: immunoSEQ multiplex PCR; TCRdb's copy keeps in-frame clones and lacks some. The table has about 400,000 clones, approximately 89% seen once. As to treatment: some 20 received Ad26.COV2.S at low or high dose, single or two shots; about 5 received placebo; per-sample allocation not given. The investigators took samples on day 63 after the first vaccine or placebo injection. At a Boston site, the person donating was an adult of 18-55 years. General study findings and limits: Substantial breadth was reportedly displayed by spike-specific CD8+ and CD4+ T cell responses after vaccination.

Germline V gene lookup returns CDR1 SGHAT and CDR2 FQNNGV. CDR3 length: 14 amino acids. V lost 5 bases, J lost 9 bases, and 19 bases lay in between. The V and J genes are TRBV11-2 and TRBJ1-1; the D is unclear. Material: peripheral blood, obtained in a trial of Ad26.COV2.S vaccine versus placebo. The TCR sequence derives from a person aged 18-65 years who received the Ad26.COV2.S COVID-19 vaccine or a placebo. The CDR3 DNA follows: TGTGCCAGCAGCCCCCTAGGTAGGGCAGACAAAGCTTTCTTT. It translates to CASSPLGRADKAFF.